These T cell receptor beta chains were read from a single sample in a study of blood T cell repertoires in COVID-19. TCRdb's table, derived via immunoSEQ multiplex PCR, lists solely in-frame clones and lacks some. The sample shows just over 650,000 clones, 85% to 90% of them seen only once. Sequencing input: peripheral blood. All receptors derive from a woman between 18 and 29 years old with acute or convalescent COVID-19. CDR3s include the opening cysteine and the closing phenylalanine or tryptophan. D genes are given only for firm matches.

d_gene	v_gene	j_gene	len	CDR3aa	CDR3nt
NA	TRBV10-3	TRBJ1-4	15	CAISESWRGQEKLFF	TGTGCCATCAGTGAGTCATGGAGGGGCCAAGAAAAACTGTTTTTT
NA	TRBV4-3	TRBJ1-6	17	CASSPSDGLVGNSPLHF	TGCGCCAGCAGCCCTTCCGATGGGCTGGTTGGGAATTCACCCCTCCACTTT
NA	TRBV4-1	TRBJ1-2	15	CASSQRQVMNYGYTF	TGCGCCAGCAGCCAACGACAGGTCATGAACTATGGCTACACCTTC
TRBD1	TRBV4-1	TRBJ2-7	14	CASSQGQGAYEQYF	TGCGCCAGCAGCCAAGGACAGGGGGCCTACGAGCAGTACTTC
NA	TRBV5-1	TRBJ2-5	13	CASSGGTLETQYF	TGCGCCAGCAGCGGGGGGACTTTGGAGACCCAGTACTTC
TRBD1	TRBV28	TRBJ1-2	14	CASSPDRVNPSYTF	TGTGCCAGCAGCCCGGACAGGGTAAACCCTAGCTACACCTTC
NA	TRBV5-6	TRBJ1-2	14	CASSYKRLGLGYTF	TGTGCCAGCAGCTACAAACGACTAGGGCTTGGCTACACCTTC
TRBD1	TRBV5-6	TRBJ2-1	17	CASSLLSPGQGGNEQFF	TGTGCCAGCAGCCTCTTATCTCCGGGACAGGGAGGAAATGAGCAGTTCTTC
NA	TRBV7-2	TRBJ2-1	10	CASSFPWQFF	TGTGCCAGCAGCTTTCCATGGCAGTTCTTC
NA	TRBV29-1	TRBJ1-4	15	CSVEGLDSIEEKLFF	TGCAGCGTTGAAGGGCTGGACAGTATAGAGGAAAAACTGTTTTTT
TRBD2	TRBV6-4	TRBJ2-1	16	CASSDRLAGGPDEQFF	TGTGCCAGCAGTGACAGGCTAGCGGGGGGGCCAGATGAGCAGTTCTTC
NA	TRBV18	TRBJ2-2	18	CASSPPPAPTGYSGELFF	TGTGCCAGCTCACCACCTCCGGCGCCCACGGGATATAGCGGGGAGCTGTTTTTT
NA	TRBV7-9	TRBJ1-2	14	CASTPRGGDYGYTF	TGTGCCAGCACCCCTCGCGGGGGGGACTATGGCTACACCTTC
TRBD1	TRBV7-2	TRBJ2-5	14	CASSDRVPGETQYF	TGTGCCAGCAGCGACAGGGTCCCAGGGGAGACCCAGTACTTC
NA	TRBV30	TRBJ1-2	15	CAWIQVAGGGYGYTF	TGTGCCTGGATTCAGGTGGCGGGGGGCGGCTATGGCTACACCTTC
NA	TRBV25-1	TRBJ2-3	13	CASSEPKPDTQYF	TGTGCCAGCAGTGAACCTAAACCAGATACGCAGTATTTT